Reported below is one T cell receptor beta chain. This record comes from a study of blood T cell repertoires in COVID-19. Study-wide context: T cells, B-cell-depleted T cells, or PBMCs supplied cDNA or gDNA.

Original analysis: Nucleated cell number was recorded as an estimate derived from reference gene primer amplification. Sequencing was performed with immunoSEQ multiplex PCR; in TCRdb, only in-frame clones are kept and a portion is missing. That table is the source of V, J and clone size, and D and trimming were worked out from the DNA. The sample lists 150,000 to 200,000 clones, 86% seen once, with roughly 8.6% in the top ten. The sequence derives from a man aged 55 to 70 with acute or convalescent COVID-19. The sample taken for sequencing was peripheral blood.

The CDR3 is CASTPAGTGVTDTQYF. The CDR3 DNA is TGCGCCAGCACCCCCGCCGGGACAGGGGTGACAGATACGCAGTATTTT. The rearrangement links TRBV5-1 to TRBJ2-3; 10 nucleotides agree with TRBD1. CDR1 SGHRS and CDR2 YFSETQ come from the germline V gene. CDR3 length: 16 residues. Germline trimming cut 6 bases from V and 3 bases from J; bases unmatched to any gene: 10. Full variable domain (remainder filled in from reference TRBV5-1 and TRBJ2-3): KAGVTQTPRYLIKTRGQQVTLSCSPISGHRSVSWYQQTPGQGLQFLFEYFSETQRNKGNFPGRFSGRQFSNSRSEMNVSTLELGDSALYLCASTPAGTGVTDTQYFGPGTRLTVL.